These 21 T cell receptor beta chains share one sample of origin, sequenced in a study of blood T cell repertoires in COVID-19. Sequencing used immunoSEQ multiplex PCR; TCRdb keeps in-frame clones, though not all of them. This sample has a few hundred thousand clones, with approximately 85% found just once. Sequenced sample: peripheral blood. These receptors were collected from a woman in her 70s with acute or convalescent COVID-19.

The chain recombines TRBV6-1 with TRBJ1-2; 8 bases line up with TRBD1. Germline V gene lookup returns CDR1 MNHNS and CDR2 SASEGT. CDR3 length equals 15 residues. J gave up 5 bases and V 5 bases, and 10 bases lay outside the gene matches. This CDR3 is CASSRRQGSGYGYTF. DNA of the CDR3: TGTGCCAGCAGTAGACGACAGGGGTCTGGGTATGGCTACACCTTC.

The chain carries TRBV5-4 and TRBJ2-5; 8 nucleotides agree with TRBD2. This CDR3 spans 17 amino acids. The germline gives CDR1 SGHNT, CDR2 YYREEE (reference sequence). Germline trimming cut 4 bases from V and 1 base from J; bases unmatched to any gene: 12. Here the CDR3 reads CASSMSPGGGPQETQYF. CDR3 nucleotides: TGTGCCAGCAGCATGTCCCCCGGGGGGGGGCCCCAAGAGACCCAGTACTTC.

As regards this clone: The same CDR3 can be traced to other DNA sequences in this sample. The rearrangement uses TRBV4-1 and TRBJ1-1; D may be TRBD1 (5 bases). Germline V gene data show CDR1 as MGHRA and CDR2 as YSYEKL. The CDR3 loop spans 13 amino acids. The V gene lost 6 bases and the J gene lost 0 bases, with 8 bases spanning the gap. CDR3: CASRLQVNTEAFF. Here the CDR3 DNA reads TGCGCCAGCAGGTTACAGGTGAACACTGAAGCTTTCTTT.

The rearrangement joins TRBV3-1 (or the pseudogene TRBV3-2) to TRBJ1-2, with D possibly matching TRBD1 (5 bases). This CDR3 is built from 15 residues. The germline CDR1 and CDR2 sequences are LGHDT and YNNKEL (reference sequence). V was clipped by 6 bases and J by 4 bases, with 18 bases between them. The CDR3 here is CASSFRASRGYGYTF. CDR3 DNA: TGTGCCAGCAGTTTCAGGGCCTCGCGGGGCTATGGCTACACCTTC.

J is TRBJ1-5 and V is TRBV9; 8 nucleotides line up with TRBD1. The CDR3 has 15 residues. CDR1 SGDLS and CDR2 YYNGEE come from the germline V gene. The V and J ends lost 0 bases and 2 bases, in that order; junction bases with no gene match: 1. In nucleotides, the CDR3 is TGTGCCAGCAGCGTAGGGGGACAGGGCAATCAGCCCCAGCATTTT. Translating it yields CASSVGGQGNQPQHF. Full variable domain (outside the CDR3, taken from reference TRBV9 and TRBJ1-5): DSGVTQTPKHLITATGQRVTLRCSPRSGDLSVYWYQQSLDQGLQFLIQYYNGEERAKGNILERFSAQQFPDLHSELNLSSLELGDSALYFCASSVGGQGNQPQHFGDGTRLSIL.

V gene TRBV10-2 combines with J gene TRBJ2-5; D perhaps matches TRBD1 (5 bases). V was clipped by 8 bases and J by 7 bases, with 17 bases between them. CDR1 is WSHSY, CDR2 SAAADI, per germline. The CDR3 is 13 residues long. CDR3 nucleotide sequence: TGCGCCAGCCAATCTAGTCTCCAGGGGACCCAGTACTTC. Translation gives CASQSSLQGTQYF.

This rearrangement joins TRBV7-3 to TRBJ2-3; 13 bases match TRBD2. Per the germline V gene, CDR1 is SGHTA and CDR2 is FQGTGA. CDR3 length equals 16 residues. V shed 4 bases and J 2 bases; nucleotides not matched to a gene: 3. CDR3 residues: CASSWTSGGSTDTQYF. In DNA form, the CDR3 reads TGTGCCAGCAGCTGGACTAGCGGGGGTTCCACAGATACGCAGTATTTT.

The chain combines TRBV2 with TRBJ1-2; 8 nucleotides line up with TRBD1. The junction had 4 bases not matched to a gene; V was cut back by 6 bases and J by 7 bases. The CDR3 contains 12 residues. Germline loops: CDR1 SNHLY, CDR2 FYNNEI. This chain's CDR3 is CASRGQGSGYTF. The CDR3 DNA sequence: TGTGCCAGCAGAGGACAGGGATCTGGCTACACCTTC.

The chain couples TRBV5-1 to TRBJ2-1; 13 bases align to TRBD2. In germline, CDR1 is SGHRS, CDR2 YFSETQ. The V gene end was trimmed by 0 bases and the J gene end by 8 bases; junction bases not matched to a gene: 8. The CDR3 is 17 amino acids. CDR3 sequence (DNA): TGCGCCAGCAGCTTGGGGCCGGGACTAGCGGGGTCCTATGAGCAGTTCTTC. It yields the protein CASSLGPGLAGSYEQFF. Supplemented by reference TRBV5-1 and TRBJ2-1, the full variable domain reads KAGVTQTPRYLIKTRGQQVTLSCSPISGHRSVSWYQQTPGQGLQFLFEYFSETQRNKGNFPGRFSGRQFSNSRSEMNVSTLELGDSALYLCASSLGPGLAGSYEQFFGPGTRLTVL.

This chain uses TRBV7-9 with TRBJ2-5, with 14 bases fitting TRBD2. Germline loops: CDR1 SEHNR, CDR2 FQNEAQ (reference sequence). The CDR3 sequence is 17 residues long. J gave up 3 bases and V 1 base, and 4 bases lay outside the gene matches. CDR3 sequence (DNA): TGTGCCAGCAGCTTAGTGGGGACTAGCGGGGGAGAAGAGACCCAGTACTTC. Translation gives CASSLVGTSGGEETQYF.

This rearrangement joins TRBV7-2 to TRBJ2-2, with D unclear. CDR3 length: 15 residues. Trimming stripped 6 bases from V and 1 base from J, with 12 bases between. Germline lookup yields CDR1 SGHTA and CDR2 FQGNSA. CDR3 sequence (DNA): TGTGCCAGCAGGCGAAACCGTATGAACACCGGGGAGCTGTTTTTT. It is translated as CASRRNRMNTGELFF.

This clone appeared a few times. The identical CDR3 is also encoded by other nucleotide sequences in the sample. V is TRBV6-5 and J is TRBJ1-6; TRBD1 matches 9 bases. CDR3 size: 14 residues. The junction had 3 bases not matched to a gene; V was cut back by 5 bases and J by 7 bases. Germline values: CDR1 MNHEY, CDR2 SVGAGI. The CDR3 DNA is TGTGCCAGCAGTCTAGGACAGGGGAATTCACCCCTCCACTTT. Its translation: CASSLGQGNSPLHF.

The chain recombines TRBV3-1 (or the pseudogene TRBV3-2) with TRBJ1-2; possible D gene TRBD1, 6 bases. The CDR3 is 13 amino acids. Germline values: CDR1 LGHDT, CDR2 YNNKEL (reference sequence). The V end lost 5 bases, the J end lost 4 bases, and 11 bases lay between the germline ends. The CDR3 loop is CASSYTGFYGYTF. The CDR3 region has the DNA TGTGCCAGCAGCTATACAGGGTTCTATGGCTACACCTTC.

Here the CDR3 DNA reads TGTGCCAGCAGCTTAGGAATTAGCGGGGGAACAGATACGCAGTATTTT. Amino acid sequence: CASSLGISGGTDTQYF. The chain carries TRBV7-7 and TRBJ2-3; 9 positions agree with TRBD2. V trimming: 1 base; J trimming: 3 bases; junction bases outside the gene matches: 5. CDR3 length: 16 amino acids. Germline V gene lookup returns CDR1 SSHAT and CDR2 FNYEAQ (reference sequence).

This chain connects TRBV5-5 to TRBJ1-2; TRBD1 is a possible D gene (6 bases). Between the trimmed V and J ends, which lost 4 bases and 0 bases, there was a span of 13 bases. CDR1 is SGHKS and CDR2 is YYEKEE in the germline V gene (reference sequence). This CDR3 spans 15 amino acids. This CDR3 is CASSTTGRANYGYTF. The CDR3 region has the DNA TGTGCCAGCAGCACAACAGGGCGAGCTAACTATGGCTACACCTTC.

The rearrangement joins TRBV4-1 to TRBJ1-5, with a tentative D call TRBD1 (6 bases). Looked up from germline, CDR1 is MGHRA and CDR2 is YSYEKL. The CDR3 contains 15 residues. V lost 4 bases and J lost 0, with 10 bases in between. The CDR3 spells CASSLQGYSNQPQHF. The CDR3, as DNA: TGCGCCAGCAGCCTACAGGGTTATAGCAATCAGCCCCAGCATTTT.

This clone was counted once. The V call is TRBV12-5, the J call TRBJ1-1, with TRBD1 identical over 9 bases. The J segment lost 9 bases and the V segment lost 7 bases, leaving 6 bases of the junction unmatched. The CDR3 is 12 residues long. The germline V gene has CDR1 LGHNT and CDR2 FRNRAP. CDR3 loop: CASAMTGGKAFF. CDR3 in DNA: TGTGCTAGTGCCATGACAGGGGGTAAAGCTTTCTTT.

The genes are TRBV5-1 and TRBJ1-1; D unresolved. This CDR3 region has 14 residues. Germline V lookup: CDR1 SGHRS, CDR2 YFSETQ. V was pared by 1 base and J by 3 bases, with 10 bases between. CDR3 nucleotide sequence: TGCGCCAGCAGCTTGAGCCAGGCGCACACTGAAGCTTTCTTT. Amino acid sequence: CASSLSQAHTEAFF.

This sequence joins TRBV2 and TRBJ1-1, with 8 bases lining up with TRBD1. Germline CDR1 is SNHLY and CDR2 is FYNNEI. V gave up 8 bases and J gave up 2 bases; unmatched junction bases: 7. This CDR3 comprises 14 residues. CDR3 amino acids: CASRRTGLNTEAFF. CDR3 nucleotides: TGTGCCAGCCGAAGGACAGGGCTCAACACTGAAGCTTTCTTT. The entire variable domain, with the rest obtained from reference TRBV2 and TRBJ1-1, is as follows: EPEVTQTPSHQVTQMGQEVILRCVPISNHLYFYWYRQILGQKVEFLVSFYNNEISEKSEIFDDQFSVERPDGSNFTLKIRSTKLEDSAMYFCASRRTGLNTEAFFGQGTRLTVV.

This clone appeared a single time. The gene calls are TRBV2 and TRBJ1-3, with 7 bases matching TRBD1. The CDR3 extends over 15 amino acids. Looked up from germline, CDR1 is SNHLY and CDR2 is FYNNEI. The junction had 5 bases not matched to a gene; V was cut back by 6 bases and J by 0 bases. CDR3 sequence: CASSPGQFSGNTIYF. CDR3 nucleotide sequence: TGTGCCAGCAGCCCGGGACAGTTCTCTGGAAACACCATATATTTT.

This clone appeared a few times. The CDR3 loop reads CASTQRVQGDTEAFF. CDR3 DNA: TGTGCCAGCACCCAGAGGGTACAGGGAGACACTGAAGCTTTCTTT. The genes are TRBV5-4 and TRBJ1-1; maybe TRBD1 (6 bases). The V end was cut by 6 bases, the J end by 3 bases, with 18 bases between. CDR1 is SGHNT, CDR2 YYREEE, per germline (reference sequence). The CDR3 has 15 residues.